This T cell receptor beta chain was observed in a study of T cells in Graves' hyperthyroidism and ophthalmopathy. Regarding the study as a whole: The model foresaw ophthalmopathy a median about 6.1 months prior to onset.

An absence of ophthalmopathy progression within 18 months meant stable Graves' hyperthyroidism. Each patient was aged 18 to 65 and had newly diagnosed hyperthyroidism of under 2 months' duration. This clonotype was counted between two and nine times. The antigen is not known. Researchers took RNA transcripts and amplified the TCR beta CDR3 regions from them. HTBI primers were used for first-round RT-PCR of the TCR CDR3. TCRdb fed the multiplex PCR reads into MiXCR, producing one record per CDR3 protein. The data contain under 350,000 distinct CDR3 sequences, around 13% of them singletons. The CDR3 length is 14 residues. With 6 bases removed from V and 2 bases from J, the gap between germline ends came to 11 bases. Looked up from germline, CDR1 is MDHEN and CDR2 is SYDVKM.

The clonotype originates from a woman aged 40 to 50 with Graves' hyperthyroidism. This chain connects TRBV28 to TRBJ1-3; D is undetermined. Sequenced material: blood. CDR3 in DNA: TGTGCCAGCAGGGCGGCAATTACTGGAAACACCATATATTTT. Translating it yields CASRAAITGNTIYF.